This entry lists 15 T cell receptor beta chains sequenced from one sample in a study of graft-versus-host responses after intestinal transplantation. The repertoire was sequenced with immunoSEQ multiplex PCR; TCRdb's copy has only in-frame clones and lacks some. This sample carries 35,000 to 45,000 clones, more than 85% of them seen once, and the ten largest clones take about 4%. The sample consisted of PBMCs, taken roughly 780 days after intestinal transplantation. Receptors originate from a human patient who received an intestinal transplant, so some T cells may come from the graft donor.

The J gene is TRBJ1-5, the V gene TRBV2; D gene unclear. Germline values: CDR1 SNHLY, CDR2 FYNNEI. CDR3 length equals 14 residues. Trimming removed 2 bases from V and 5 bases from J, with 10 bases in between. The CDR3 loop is CASSERGRDQPQHF. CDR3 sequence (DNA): TGTGCCAGCAGTGAACGAGGGAGGGATCAGCCCCAGCATTTT.

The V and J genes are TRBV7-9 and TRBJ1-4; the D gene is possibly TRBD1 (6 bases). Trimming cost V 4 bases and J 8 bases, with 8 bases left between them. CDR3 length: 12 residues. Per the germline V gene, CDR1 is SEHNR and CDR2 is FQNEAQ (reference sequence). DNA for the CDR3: TGTGCCAGCAGCTCTCAGGGGGAAAAACTGTTTTTT. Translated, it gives CASSSQGEKLFF. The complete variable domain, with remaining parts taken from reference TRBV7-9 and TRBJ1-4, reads DTGVSQNPRHKITKRGQNVTFRCDPISEHNRLYWYRQTLGQGPEFLTYFQNEAQLEKSRLLSDRFSAERPKGSFSTLEIQRTEQGDSAMYLCASSSQGEKLFFGSGTQLSVL.

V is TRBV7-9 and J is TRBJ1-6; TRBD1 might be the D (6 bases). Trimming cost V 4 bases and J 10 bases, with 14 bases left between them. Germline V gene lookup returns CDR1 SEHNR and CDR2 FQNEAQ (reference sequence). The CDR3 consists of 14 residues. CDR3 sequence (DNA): TGTGCCAGCAGCTCACAGGGAAGAGAATCACCCCTCCACTTT. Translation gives CASSSQGRESPLHF.

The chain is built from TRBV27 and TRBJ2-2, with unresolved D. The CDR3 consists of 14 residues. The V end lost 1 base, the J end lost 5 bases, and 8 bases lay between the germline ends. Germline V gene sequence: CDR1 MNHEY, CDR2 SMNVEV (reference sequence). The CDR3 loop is CASSLYAGTGELFF. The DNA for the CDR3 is TGTGCCAGCAGTTTATATGCTGGAACCGGGGAGCTGTTTTTT.

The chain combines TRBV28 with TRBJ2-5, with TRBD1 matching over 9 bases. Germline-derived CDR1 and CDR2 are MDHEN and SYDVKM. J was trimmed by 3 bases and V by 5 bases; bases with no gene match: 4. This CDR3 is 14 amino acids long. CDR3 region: CASSRWTGEETQYF. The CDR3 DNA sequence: TGTGCCAGCAGTCGTTGGACAGGGGAAGAGACCCAGTACTTC.

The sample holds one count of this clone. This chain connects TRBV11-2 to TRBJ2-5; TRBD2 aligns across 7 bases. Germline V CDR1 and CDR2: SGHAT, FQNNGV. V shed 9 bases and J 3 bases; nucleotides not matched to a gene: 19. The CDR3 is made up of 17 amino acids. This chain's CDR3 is CASKLSRGRDWKETQYF. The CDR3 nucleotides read TGTGCCAGTAAGCTTAGCCGGGGGAGGGACTGGAAAGAGACCCAGTACTTC.

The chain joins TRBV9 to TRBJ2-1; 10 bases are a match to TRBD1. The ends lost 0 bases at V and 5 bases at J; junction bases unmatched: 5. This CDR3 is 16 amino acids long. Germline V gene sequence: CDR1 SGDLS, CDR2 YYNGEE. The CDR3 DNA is TGTGCCAGCAGCGTAGGGCGGACAGGGGGTAACAATGAGCAGTTCTTC. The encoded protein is CASSVGRTGGNNEQFF.

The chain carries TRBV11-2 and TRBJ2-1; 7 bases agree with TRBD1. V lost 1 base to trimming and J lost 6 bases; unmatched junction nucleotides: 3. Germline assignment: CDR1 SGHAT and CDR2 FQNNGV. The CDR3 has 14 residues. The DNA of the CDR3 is TGTGCCAGCAGCTTAGGACAGGGAGTCAATGAGCAGTTCTTC. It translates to CASSLGQGVNEQFF.

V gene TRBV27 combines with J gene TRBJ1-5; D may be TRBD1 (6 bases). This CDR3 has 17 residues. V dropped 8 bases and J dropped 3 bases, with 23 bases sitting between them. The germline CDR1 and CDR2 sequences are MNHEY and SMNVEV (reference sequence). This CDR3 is CASRGGPAKGLNQPQHF. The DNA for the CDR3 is TGTGCCAGCCGGGGGGGGCCCGCTAAAGGGCTCAATCAGCCCCAGCATTTT.

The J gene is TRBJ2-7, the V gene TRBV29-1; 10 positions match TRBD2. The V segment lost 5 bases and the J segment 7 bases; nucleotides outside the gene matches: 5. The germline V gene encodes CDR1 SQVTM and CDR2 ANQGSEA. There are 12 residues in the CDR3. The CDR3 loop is CSVRLAGGEQYF. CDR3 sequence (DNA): TGCAGCGTTCGACTAGCGGGCGGGGAGCAGTACTTC.

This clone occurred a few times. CDR3 region: CASSLASRQGGSPLHF. CDR3 nucleotide sequence: TGTGCCAGCAGCTTAGCATCTAGGCAGGGTGGGTCACCCCTCCACTTT. The rearrangement links TRBV7-6 to TRBJ1-6; D is possibly TRBD1 (5 bases). Germline CDR1 and CDR2: SGHVS and FNYEAQ. The CDR3 covers 16 residues. V lost 0 bases and J lost 10, with 16 bases in between.

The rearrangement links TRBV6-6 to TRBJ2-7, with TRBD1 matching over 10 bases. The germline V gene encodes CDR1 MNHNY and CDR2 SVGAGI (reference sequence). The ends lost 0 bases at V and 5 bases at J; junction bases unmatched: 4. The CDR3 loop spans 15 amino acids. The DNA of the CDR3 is TGTGCCAGCAGTTACTCGACAGGGGGCTGGGACGAGCAGTACTTC. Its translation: CASSYSTGGWDEQYF.

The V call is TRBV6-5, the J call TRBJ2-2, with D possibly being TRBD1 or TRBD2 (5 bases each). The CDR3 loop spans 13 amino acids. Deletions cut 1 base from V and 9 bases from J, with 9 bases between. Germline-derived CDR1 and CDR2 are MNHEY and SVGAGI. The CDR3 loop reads CASSYWDPRELFF. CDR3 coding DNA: TGTGCCAGCAGTTACTGGGACCCCCGGGAGCTGTTTTTT.

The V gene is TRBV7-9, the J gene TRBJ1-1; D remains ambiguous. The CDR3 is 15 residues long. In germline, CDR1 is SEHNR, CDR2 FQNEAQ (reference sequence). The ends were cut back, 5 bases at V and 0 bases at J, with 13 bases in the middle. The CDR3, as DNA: TGTGCCAGCAGCGGTCAAGGCAGCATGAACACTGAAGCTTTCTTT. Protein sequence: CASSGQGSMNTEAFF.

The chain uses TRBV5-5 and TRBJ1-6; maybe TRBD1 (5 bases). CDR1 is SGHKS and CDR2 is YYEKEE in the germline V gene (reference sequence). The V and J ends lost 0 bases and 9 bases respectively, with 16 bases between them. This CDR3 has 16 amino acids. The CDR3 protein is CASSLEFAGRGSPLHF. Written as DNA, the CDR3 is TGTGCCAGCAGCTTGGAGTTTGCAGGGAGGGGTTCACCCCTCCACTTT.